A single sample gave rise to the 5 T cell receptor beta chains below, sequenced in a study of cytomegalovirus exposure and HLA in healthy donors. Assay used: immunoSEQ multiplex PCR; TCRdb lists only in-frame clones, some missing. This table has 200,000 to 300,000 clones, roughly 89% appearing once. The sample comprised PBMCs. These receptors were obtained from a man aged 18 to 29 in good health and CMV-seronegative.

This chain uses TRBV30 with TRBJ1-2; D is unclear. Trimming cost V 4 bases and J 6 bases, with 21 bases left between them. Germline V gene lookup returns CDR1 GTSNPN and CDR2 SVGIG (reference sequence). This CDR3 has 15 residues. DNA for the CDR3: TGTGCCTGGACCCTGAAAAGGTTCACAGCCGATGGCTACACCTTC. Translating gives CAWTLKRFTADGYTF.

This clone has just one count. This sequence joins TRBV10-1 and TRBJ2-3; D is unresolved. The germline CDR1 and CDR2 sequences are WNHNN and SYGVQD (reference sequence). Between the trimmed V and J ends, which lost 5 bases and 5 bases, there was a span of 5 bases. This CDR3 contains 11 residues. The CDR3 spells CASSLKDTQYF. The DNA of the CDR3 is TGCGCCAGCAGTTTAAAAGATACGCAGTATTTT.

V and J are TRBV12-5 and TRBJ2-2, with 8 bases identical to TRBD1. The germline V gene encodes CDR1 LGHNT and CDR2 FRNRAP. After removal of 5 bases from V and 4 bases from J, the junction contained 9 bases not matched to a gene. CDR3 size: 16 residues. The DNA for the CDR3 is TGTGCTAGTGGTAGATACCCAGGGGGCTCCACCGGGGAGCTGTTTTTT. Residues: CASGRYPGGSTGELFF.

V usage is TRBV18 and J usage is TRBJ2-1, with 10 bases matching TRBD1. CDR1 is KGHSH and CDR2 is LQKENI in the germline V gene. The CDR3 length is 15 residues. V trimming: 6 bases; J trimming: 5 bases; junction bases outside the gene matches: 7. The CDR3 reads CASSQRQGANNEQFF. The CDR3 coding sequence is TGTGCCAGCTCTCAACGACAGGGGGCAAACAATGAGCAGTTCTTC.

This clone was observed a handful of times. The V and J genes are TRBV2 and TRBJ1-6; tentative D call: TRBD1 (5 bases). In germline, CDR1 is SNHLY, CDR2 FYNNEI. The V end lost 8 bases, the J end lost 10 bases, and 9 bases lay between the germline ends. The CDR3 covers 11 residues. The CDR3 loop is CASSGGSPLHF. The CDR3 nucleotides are TGTGCCAGCTCTGGGGGGTCACCCCTCCACTTT.